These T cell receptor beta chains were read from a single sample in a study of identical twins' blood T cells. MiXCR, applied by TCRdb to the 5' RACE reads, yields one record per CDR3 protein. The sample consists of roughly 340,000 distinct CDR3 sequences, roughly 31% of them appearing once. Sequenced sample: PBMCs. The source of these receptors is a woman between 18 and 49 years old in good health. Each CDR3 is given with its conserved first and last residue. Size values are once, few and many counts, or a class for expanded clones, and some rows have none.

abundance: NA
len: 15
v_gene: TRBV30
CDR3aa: CAWSPTSRANNEQFF

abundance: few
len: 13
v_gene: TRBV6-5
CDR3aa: CASSPDPHRTQYF

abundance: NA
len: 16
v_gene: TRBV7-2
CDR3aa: CASSLAQTSGSATQYF

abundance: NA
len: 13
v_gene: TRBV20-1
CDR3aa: CSTTWTGDTEAFF

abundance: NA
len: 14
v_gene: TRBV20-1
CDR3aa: CSSRGSSSNQPQHF

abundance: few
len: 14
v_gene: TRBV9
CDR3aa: CASSSEGRNSPLHF

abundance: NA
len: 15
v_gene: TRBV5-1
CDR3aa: CASSFPDRVNTEAFF

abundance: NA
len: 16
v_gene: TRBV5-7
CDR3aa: CASSLTTGAGNQPQHF

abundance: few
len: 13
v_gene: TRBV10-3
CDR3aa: CAITRGHTDTQYF

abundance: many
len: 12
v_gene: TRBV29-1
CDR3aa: CSVGGPTGELFF

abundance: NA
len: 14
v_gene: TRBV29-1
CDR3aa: CSVERGQGRTQAFF

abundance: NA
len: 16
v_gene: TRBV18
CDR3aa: CASSPPAAGGRNEQFF

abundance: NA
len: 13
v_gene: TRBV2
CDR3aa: CASSPGIQETQYF

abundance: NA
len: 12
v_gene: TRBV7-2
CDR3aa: CASSSNRIEAFF

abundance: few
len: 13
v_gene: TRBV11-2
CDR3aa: CASSLNGDNEQFF

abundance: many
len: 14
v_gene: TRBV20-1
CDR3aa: CSARDPESGNTIYF